This paragraph covers one T cell receptor beta chain sequence. This receptor's antigen is unknown. No quality values exist for individual bases; no much larger clone is one base distant. This sample is drawn from a study of CD8 T cells in ankylosing spondylitis (dated by TCRdb to about 2017). Some background on the complete study: To find TCR variants linked to disease, the study profiled T cell receptor beta repertoires in ankylosing spondylitis patients and healthy donors. Peripheral blood was sampled, and synovial fluid was additionally collected from ankylosing spondylitis patients. The full study cohort was made up of 20 to 25 ankylosing spondylitis patients and 108 healthy donors. Points the paper makes about the study in general: The disease-linked clones had a CD8+ phenotype and were found at relatively low frequencies in peripheral blood. Blood from ankylosing spondylitis patients appeared to be characterized by a TCR beta motif made up of several highly homologous amino acid variants. Some of the motif variants had been reported before in the synovial fluid and blood of reactive arthritis patients, a finding that suggests common disease-initiation mechanisms. Significant enrichment of the disease-linked clones was reported in matched synovial fluid samples from ankylosing spondylitis patients.

V gives up 4 bases and J gives up 4 bases, and the segment between their germline ends measures 23 bases. Its CDR3 holds 18 amino acids, cysteine through phenylalanine. The sequence is cut down to CDR3 DNA, 54 bases in frame from base 1. CDR1 and CDR2, per the germline V gene (reference sequence), are LNHNV and YYDKDF. Sequencing relied on an Illumina HiSeq 2500. Quantitative 5'-RACE with molecular barcodes was the method used to prepare the TCR beta libraries. In the original analysis: A new computational method, built on a probabilistic model of VDJ rearrangement, was used to identify disease-linked TCR variants. TCRdb reanalyzed the raw reads on its own, using fastp at Q25 for trimming and MiXCR for clone calling, and kept in-frame beta chains. Each entry is one CDR3 protein sequence, shown with its most common DNA and genes. TCRdb, not the original authors, processed these V and J calls. The sample yields over 700,000 distinct CDR3 sequences; around 20% were counted once. The ten largest clones represent 15% to 20% of the sample.

The source is a male donor with ankylosing spondylitis. The sequence joins TRBV15 to TRBJ2-1, and the D gene may be TRBD1, 5 bases matching. Input material: blood, either unsorted or a sorted T cell fraction (not recorded which). The CDR3 corresponds to CATSIAQGSVPLYNEQFF. The nucleotide sequence reads as follows: TGTGCCACCAGCATTGCTCAGGGTTCGGTCCCGCTATACAATGAGCAGTTCTTC.